These T cell receptor beta chains were read from a single sample in a study of blood T cells in healthy people across ages. From the 5' RACE reads, TCRdb called clonotypes with MiXCR, one entry per CDR3 protein. Of 1.5 million to 2 million distinct CDR3 sequences listed, roughly 30% were seen once; the top ten hold 7.7%. The specimen was blood. These receptors all stem from a woman in her 30s in good health. Both conserved end residues are part of each CDR3. D genes are given only for firm matches. For some rows the clone size is stated as once, few or many, or as a class when expanded; others skip it.

>TRBJ1-6|TRBV12-3/TRBV12-4|NA|once
TGTGCCAGCCACCCCGGCTATAATTCACCCCTCCACTTT
CASHPGYNSPLHF
>TRBJ2-7|TRBV29-1|TRBD2|many
TGCAGCGTTGAAGTTGGGGGAGGGCGCGAGCAGTACTTC
CSVEVGGGREQYF
>TRBJ2-7|TRBV29-1|NA|many
TGCAGTGTTTTGGAGAGCTCCTACGAGCAGTACTTC
CSVLESSYEQYF
>TRBJ2-5|TRBV6-1|TRBD2|many
TGTGCCAGCAGTGCGGGAGGGAAGACCCAGTACTTC
CASSAGGKTQYF
>TRBJ2-5|TRBV7-2|NA|NA
TGTGCCAGCAGCTTAGATGAAGGAGGTGAGCAGTACTTC
CASSLDEGGEQYF
>TRBJ1-5|TRBV6-5|NA|NA
TGTGCCAGCAGTTACTCGGTTGGCAATCAGCCCCAGCATTTT
CASSYSVGNQPQHF
>TRBJ2-1|TRBV14|TRBD2|many
TGTGCCAGCAGCCAAGATCTGACAGCGGGGGGGCCCTCCTACAATGAGCAGTTCTTC
CASSQDLTAGGPSYNEQFF
>TRBJ1-5|TRBV13|TRBD1|NA
TGTGCCAGCAGCGGAACTTACGACAGGGGGCGAACATTTAGCAATCAGCCCCAGCATTTT
CASSGTYDRGRTFSNQPQHF
>TRBJ2-1|TRBV7-2|NA|once
TGTGCCAGCAGCTACGCAAGCCCTCCGGTGGAGCAGTTCTTC
CASSYASPPVEQFF
>TRBJ2-7|TRBV28|NA|many
TGTGCCAGCGCCGAGTCGGGGTCCGGAGAGCAGTACTTC
CASAESGSGEQYF
>TRBJ2-3|TRBV7-2|NA|NA
TGTGCCGGCAGCTTAAGTTCCGTCCAGGGAAGAACAGATACGCAGTATTTT
CAGSLSSVQGRTDTQYF
>TRBJ2-5|TRBV7-2|NA|few
TGTGCCAGCAGCCCCCCGGCGGCCCTGGAGACCCAGTACTTC
CASSPPAALETQYF
>TRBJ2-7|TRBV7-9|NA|few
TGTGCCAGCAGCAAAGACCCGGGTTCCTACGAGCAGTACTTC
CASSKDPGSYEQYF
>TRBJ1-2|TRBV28|TRBD1|NA
TGTGCCAGCAGTTCTACAGGCAGGGGGACATATGGAGGCTACACCTTC
CASSSTGRGTYGGYTF
>TRBJ2-7|TRBV12-3/TRBV12-4|NA|many
TGTGCCAGCAGTCCCCAGGGTATCCCATGGGAGCAGTACTTC
CASSPQGIPWEQYF
>TRBJ2-5|TRBV6-6|TRBD2|many
TGTGCCAGCAATCCTAGCGGCAGTCAAGAGACCCAGTACTTC
CASNPSGSQETQYF
>TRBJ2-3|TRBV29-1|TRBD1|NA
TGCAGCGCGGGGACAGGGTACGGGGATACGCAGTATTTT
CSAGTGYGDTQYF
>TRBJ2-2|TRBV6-4|TRBD2|few
TGTGCCACCTCTCAGGGACTAGCGGGAGTCAGTCGCGGGGAGCTGTTTTTT
CATSQGLAGVSRGELFF
>TRBJ1-1|TRBV6-5|NA|few
TGTGCCAGCCTCGTTCGTTTGGGTGGGGAGAACACTGAAGCTTTCTTT
CASLVRLGGENTEAFF
>TRBJ2-6|TRBV5-1|TRBD2|few
TGCGCCAGCAGCTTGGCTTACGCGGGGGGATCCGGGGCCAACGTCCTGACTTTC
CASSLAYAGGSGANVLTF
>TRBJ2-5|TRBV7-2|NA|few
TGTGCCAGCAGCTCCAATCGGGGGGCCCAAGAGACCCAGTACTTC
CASSSNRGAQETQYF
>TRBJ1-1|TRBV19|NA|NA
TGTGCCAGTAAGGAGGGCCTTTTCCGAATGAACACTGAAGCTTTCTTT
CASKEGLFRMNTEAFF
>TRBJ1-6|TRBV7-9|TRBD1|once
TGTGCCAGCAGCTTAGCAGGCAGGGGGAATTCACCCCTCCACTTT
CASSLAGRGNSPLHF
>TRBJ2-7|TRBV27|TRBD1|many
TGTGCCAGCAGTCACCCCAGATTGACAGGGACCTACGAGCAGTACTTC
CASSHPRLTGTYEQYF
>TRBJ1-6|TRBV14|NA|NA
TGTGCCAGCAGCCAAGAGTCGGCGGGGGCACAATCACCCCTCCACTTT
CASSQESAGAQSPLHF
>TRBJ2-5|TRBV4-1|TRBD2|few
TGCGCCAGCAGCCAAGAGGGGCGGGGGGCCCTATCGGCGACCCAGTACTTC
CASSQEGRGALSATQYF
>TRBJ2-1|TRBV12-5|TRBD2|few
TGTGCTAGTGGGACTAGCGGGACCGATGAGCAGTTCTTC
CASGTSGTDEQFF
>TRBJ1-1|TRBV7-7|NA|NA
TGTGCCAGCAGCTTAGACACAAGGAAGGGTCCTGAAGCTTTCTTT
CASSLDTRKGPEAFF
>TRBJ2-7|TRBV12-3/TRBV12-4|NA|few
TGTGCCAGTTCTGGGGGAGTTACCTACGAGCAGTACTTC
CASSGGVTYEQYF
>TRBJ2-1|TRBV9|TRBD2|few
TGTGCCAGCAGCGTAGTGGCTAGCGGGGGGACCAATGAGCAGTTCTTC
CASSVVASGGTNEQFF
>TRBJ2-1|TRBV7-3|TRBD2|NA
TGTGCCAGCAGCTTAAGCGGGGGACCTACCGATGAGCAGTTCTTC
CASSLSGGPTDEQFF
>TRBJ1-2|TRBV27|TRBD1|NA
TGTGCCAGCAGTCCGCGCGGACAGGGGGTAATTAACTATGGCTACACCTTC
CASSPRGQGVINYGYTF
>TRBJ2-7|TRBV12-5|NA|many
TGTGCTAGTGGGGAGGACTACGAGCAGTACTTC
CASGEDYEQYF
>TRBJ1-2|TRBV7-9|NA|many
TGTGCCAGCAGCTTAAGCGGCAGGGGCAGCTATGGCTACACCTTC
CASSLSGRGSYGYTF
>TRBJ2-2|TRBV5-6|TRBD2|NA
TGTGCCAGCAGCTCGGGACTAGCGTCGTACACCGGGGAGCTGTTTTTT
CASSSGLASYTGELFF
>TRBJ2-7|TRBV20-1|NA|many
TGCAGTGCTCACGGACAGCCCTACGAGCAGTACTTC
CSAHGQPYEQYF
>TRBJ2-1|TRBV29-1|NA|NA
TGCAGCGTCGGAACCAAGAATGAGCAGTTCTTC
CSVGTKNEQFF
>TRBJ2-3|TRBV7-2|NA|many
TGTGCCAGCGCAGTTGCCGGGTTGGATACGCAGTATTTT
CASAVAGLDTQYF
>TRBJ2-7|TRBV20-1|TRBD2|many
TGCAGTGCTAGAGTCCTAGCGGGGTACGAGCAGTACTTC
CSARVLAGYEQYF
>TRBJ1-2|TRBV20-1|NA|NA
TGCAGTGCTAGAGAAATCGGGGGATCGGGTGGCTACACCTTC
CSAREIGGSGGYTF
>TRBJ2-1|TRBV9|TRBD2|NA
TGTGCCAGCAGCGCTAGCGGGAGGTGGAATGAGCAGTTCTTC
CASSASGRWNEQFF
>TRBJ1-2|TRBV7-9|NA|NA
TGTGCCAGCAACCAACCGGGACTCTATGGCTACATCTTC
CASNQPGLYGYIF
>TRBJ2-7|TRBV7-9|TRBD1|NA
TGTGCCAACAGCCAAACAGGGGTGAGCTCCTACGAGCAGTACTTC
CANSQTGVSSYEQYF
>TRBJ2-1|TRBV12-3/TRBV12-4|TRBD1|NA
TGTGCCAGCAGTGCCGGGGACAGGCGGAACAATGAGCAGTTCTTC
CASSAGDRRNNEQFF
>TRBJ2-7|TRBV6-6|NA|NA
TGTGCCAGCAGTTACTCCCGCGGGGTAGAATACGAGCAGTACTTC
CASSYSRGVEYEQYF
>TRBJ2-1|TRBV7-9|NA|NA
TGTGCCAGCAGCTTAATAGGGGACTCTAACAATGAGCAGTTCTTC
CASSLIGDSNNEQFF
>TRBJ2-5|TRBV2|NA|few
TGTGCCAGCAGTGAGACTAGAGGGGAGACCCAGTACTTC
CASSETRGETQYF
>TRBJ1-5|TRBV28|NA|once
TGTGCCAGCAGTTTAAGCGGCGGGGGGCGTACGGGTCAGCCCCAGCATTTT
CASSLSGGGRTGQPQHF
>TRBJ1-1|TRBV20-1|NA|few
TGCATTGCTGATGCCGGCGGGGGAATGGCTGAAGCTTTCTTT
CIADAGGGMAEAFF
>TRBJ2-5|TRBV20-1|TRBD2|NA
TGCAGTGCTGAAAGCGGGACCCAGAATCGGGGCCAGTACTTC
CSAESGTQNRGQYF
>TRBJ2-7|TRBV12-3/TRBV12-4|NA|NA
TGTGCCAGCAGTTTCGTAGTGGGGCCTTACGAGCAGTACTTC
CASSFVVGPYEQYF
>TRBJ2-2|TRBV5-5|NA|few
TGTGCCAGCAGCTTTATCCGGCCCACGCGCACCGGGGAGCTGTTTTTT
CASSFIRPTRTGELFF
>TRBJ2-7|TRBV3-1|TRBD2|many
TGTGCCAGCAGCCCGCTTAGCGGGGGGGCGGGCGAGCAGTACTTC
CASSPLSGGAGEQYF